This T cell receptor (beta chain) was sequenced during a study of shared clonotypes between healthy human individuals (dated by TCRdb to 2018 to 2020). Regarding the research as a whole: The cohort comprised two women and three men aged 18 to 49 years. Per donor, three plates each were used for CD4 naive and CD4 memory, two for CD8 naive, and one for CD8 memory. Per donor, leukapheresis produced somewhere between about 0.8 and 9.5 billion PBMCs. The study deeply sequenced blood TCR repertoires of five healthy adults to estimate repertoire size and the extent of clonotype sharing between individuals. Different laboratories and diverse techniques were used to prepare libraries and sequence TCR repertoires, to increase sequencing depth and limit assay-specific biases. General study outcomes and caveats: The genetic and exposure-history diversity represented was limited by the small number of donors. Only blood was sampled, and tissue TCR repertoires likely differ from those in blood. About 5% of naive CD4, roughly 3.5% of naive CD8, roughly 2.4% of memory CD4, and around 0.4% of memory CD8 clonotypes were shared across several donors. Compared with non-shared clonotypes, the clonotypes found in all four sorted-subset donors had higher generation probabilities. Estimated clonotype richness was generally larger for naive than for memory subsets. Even with the large sequencing depth, rarefaction of the sorted-subset datasets indicated that sequencing was incomplete. Pairwise subsampling led to the expectation that sequencing depth would affect the degree of clonotype sharing among donors.

From the cysteine through the phenylalanine, the CDR3 covers 15 amino acids. Only the CDR3 part of the read is kept: 45 bases, read in frame from the first base. Sequences SNHLY (CDR1) and FYNNEI (CDR2) are obtained from the germline V gene. Trimming removed 6 bases from V and 6 bases from J; the gene matches leave 7 bases unexplained. Using the deep immunoSEQ assay, multiplex PCR amplified TCR CDR3 regions from genomic DNA. Extracted genomic DNA from each cell subset was spread evenly across all wells of several immunoSEQ 96-well plates, with each plate serving as a replicate. Each replicate PCR for sorted subsets received roughly 0.2 ug genomic DNA, equal to about 29,000 T cell genomes. Purified libraries were measured with a Qubit 3.0 fluorometer, size-checked on a Bioanalyzer 2100, and measured again with the KAPA Library Quantification kit. Each immunoSEQ 96-well plate was sequenced on its own single-read 150-cycle Illumina NextSeq 550 flow cell. The paper's data handling went like this. The immunoSEQ output contained only junctional sequences without quality scores, so filtering could not match that applied to full-length reads. To assign V/J genes and CDR3, sequences were annotated using PyIR, a Python wrapper for IgBLAST v1.9, with IMGT germline references. Reads were filtered out if the reads had weak V/J assignments (E-value above 1e-6), no CDR3, stop codons, out-of-frame junctions, or ambiguous translated residues. V3J clonotypes were defined by identical inferred V gene, J gene, and CDR3 amino acid sequence. To compute the percentage overlap between repertoires, the number of shared unique clonotypes was divided by the size of the smaller repertoire. Three approaches were used to assess repertoire richness: RTK rarefaction, the Chao1 estimator, and Recon v2.1 estimates of unobserved clonotypes. Generation probabilities were computed with OLGA for all TCRbeta clonotypes obtained by the gDNA method from a handful of donors. TCRdb re-hosts the immuneACCESS table, in-frame sequences only. Its copies lack some clones; in the studies checked, an unresolved V gene accounts for under half of them, and the cause for the rest is not known. That table gives V, J and clone size, and the DNA gave D and trimming. This sample gives nearly 1 million clones in total; more than 75% of them show up just once. The leading ten clones occupy roughly 1.5% of the sample.

Worth noting for this clone: This clone's antigen is unknown. There are no base qualities to consult, and no much larger clone falls within one base.

The donors were healthy, HIV-negative adults with no recently reported acute infections or vaccinations. Only Caucasian adults living in Nashville, Tennessee, USA were represented among the donors. CD4+ T cells were enriched by magnetic negative selection, after which naive cells were positively selected on CD45RA and the negative fraction was taken as the memory subset. After blood collection by leukapheresis, PBMCs were isolated using Ficoll-Histopaque density gradient centrifugation and then cryopreserved in the vapor phase of liquid nitrogen. Analytical flow cytometry was used to check the purity and quantity of every magnetically sorted T cell population. Genomic DNA was isolated from each sorted fraction and quantified by UV absorbance on a Nanodrop 2000c.

The origin of this receptor is a man aged 18-30 years in good health. Rearrangement joined TRBV2 to TRBJ2-2; the central 10 bases match TRBD1. The specimen sequenced was memory CD4+ T cells sorted from blood. This specimen's cell subset or site label, per the study, means: CD45RA-negative fraction. The sequence in DNA is TGTGCCAGCAGGATCCGGACAGGGGGTGCCGGGGAGCTGTTTTTT. Translated, it gives CASRIRTGGAGELFF.